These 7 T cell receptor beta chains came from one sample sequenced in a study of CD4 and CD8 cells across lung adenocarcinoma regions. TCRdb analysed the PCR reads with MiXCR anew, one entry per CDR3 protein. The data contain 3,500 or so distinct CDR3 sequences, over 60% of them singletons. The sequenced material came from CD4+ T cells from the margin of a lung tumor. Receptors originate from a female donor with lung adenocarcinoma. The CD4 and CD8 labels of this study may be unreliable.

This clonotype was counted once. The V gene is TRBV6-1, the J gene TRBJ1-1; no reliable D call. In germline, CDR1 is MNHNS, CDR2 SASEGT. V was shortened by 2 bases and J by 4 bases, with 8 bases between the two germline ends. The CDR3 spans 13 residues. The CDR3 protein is CASSEQDFTEAFF. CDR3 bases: TGTGCCAGCAGTGAACAGGATTTCACTGAAGCTTTCTTT.

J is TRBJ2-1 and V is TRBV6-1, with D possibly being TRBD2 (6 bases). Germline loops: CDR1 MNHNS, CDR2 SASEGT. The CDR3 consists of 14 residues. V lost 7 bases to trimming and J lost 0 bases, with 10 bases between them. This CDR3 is CASKAGFSYNEQFF. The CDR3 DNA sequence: TGTGCCAGCAAAGCGGGCTTCTCCTACAATGAGCAGTTCTTC.

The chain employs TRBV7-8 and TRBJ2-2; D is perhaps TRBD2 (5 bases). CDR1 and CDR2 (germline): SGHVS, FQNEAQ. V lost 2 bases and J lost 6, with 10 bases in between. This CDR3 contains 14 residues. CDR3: CASSLLASAGELFF. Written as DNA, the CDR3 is TGTGCCAGCAGCTTACTAGCATCGGCCGGGGAGCTGTTTTTT.

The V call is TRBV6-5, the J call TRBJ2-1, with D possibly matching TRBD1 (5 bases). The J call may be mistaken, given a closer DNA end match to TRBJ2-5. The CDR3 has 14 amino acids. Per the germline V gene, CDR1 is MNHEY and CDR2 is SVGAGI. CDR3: CASSYRPGQETQYF. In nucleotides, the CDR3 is TGTGCCAGCAGTTACAGGCCAGGGCAAGAGACCCAGTACTTC.

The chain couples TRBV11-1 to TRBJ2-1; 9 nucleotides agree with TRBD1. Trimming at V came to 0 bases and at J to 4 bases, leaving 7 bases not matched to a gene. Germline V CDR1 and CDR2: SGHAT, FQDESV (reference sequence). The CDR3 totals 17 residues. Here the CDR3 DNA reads TGTGCCAGCAGCTTAGCCATTACAGGGGGCGCTTACAATGAGCAGTTCTTC. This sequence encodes CASSLAITGGAYNEQFF.

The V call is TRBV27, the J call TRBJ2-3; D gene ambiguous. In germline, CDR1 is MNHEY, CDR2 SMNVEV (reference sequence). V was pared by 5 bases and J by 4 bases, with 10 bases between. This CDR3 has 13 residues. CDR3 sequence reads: CASSISRPDTQYF. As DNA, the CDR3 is TGTGCCAGCAGTATAAGCCGGCCAGATACGCAGTATTTT.

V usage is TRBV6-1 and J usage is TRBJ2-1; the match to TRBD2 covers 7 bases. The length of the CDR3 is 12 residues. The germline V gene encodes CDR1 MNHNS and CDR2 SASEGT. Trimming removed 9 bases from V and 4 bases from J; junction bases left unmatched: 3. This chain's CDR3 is CASGLVYNEQFF. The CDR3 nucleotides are TGTGCCAGTGGACTAGTTTACAATGAGCAGTTCTTC.